A selection of T cell receptor beta chains follows, all from one sample in a study of blood T cell repertoires in COVID-19. Assay: immunoSEQ multiplex PCR; the TCRdb copy retains only in-frame clones and omits some. This sample has roughly 72,000 clones, with 79% found just once. Sequenced material: peripheral blood. Receptors were obtained from an elderly woman with active or convalescent COVID-19. CDR3s include the opening cysteine and the closing phenylalanine or tryptophan. Each record gives: clone size, D gene, J gene, V gene, CDR3 protein, CDR3 DNA. D genes are given only for firm matches. A row's size may be missing; if present it is once, few, many or a size class.

size: once; D: TRBD1; J: TRBJ2-1; V: TRBV5-1; CDR3: CASRQGVNNEQFF; DNA: TGCGCCAGCAGACAGGGGGTGAACAATGAGCAGTTCTTC
size: .; D: .; J: TRBJ1-2; V: TRBV29-1; CDR3: CSIGGFNGYTF; DNA: TGCAGCATTGGAGGATTCAACGGCTACACCTTC
size: .; D: .; J: TRBJ1-1; V: TRBV19; CDR3: CASSIARGAAFF; DNA: TGTGCCAGTAGTATAGCTCGGGGTGCAGCTTTCTTT
size: .; D: TRBD2; J: TRBJ2-7; V: TRBV5-5; CDR3: CASSSAGGTYEQYF; DNA: TGTGCCAGCAGCTCAGCGGGGGGTACCTACGAGCAGTACTTC
size: .; D: TRBD2; J: TRBJ2-1; V: TRBV5-1; CDR3: CASSPGLAIGQFF; DNA: TGCGCCAGCAGCCCGGGACTAGCAATAGGGCAGTTCTTC
size: .; D: .; J: TRBJ2-6; V: TRBV7-9; CDR3: CASSLTDRSISGANVLTF; DNA: TGTGCCAGCAGCTTAACTGACAGGTCGATCTCTGGGGCCAACGTCCTGACTTTC
size: .; D: .; J: TRBJ1-5; V: TRBV28; CDR3: CATLRFSNQPQHF; DNA: TGTGCCACTCTCCGGTTTAGCAATCAGCCCCAGCATTTT
size: .; D: TRBD2; J: TRBJ2-1; V: TRBV7-9; CDR3: CASSLGLAGINEQFF; DNA: TGTGCCAGCAGCCTGGGACTAGCGGGGATCAATGAGCAGTTCTTC
size: .; D: TRBD2; J: TRBJ2-5; V: TRBV7-9; CDR3: CASSAAGTNQETQYF; DNA: TGTGCCAGCAGCGCAGCGGGGACGAATCAAGAGACCCAGTACTTC
size: few; D: .; J: TRBJ1-6; V: TRBV6-2/TRBV6-3; CDR3: CASSYGGKPALHF; DNA: TGTGCCAGCAGTTACGGGGGGAAGCCAGCCCTCCACTTT
size: .; D: .; J: TRBJ2-7; V: TRBV23-1; CDR3: CASSQSVASYEQYF; DNA: TGCGCCAGCAGTCAATCGGTGGCCTCCTACGAGCAGTACTTC
size: .; D: .; J: TRBJ2-3; V: TRBV28; CDR3: CASSSPTSLRRSDTQYF; DNA: TGTGCCAGCAGCTCCCCGACTAGTCTTCGACGTTCTGATACGCAGTATTTT
size: .; D: .; J: TRBJ1-5; V: TRBV4-1; CDR3: CASSQDGEYQPQHF; DNA: TGCGCCAGCAGCCAAGATGGGGAGTATCAGCCCCAGCATTTT
size: .; D: .; J: TRBJ2-3; V: TRBV5-1; CDR3: CASSFEGQSTQYF; DNA: TGCGCCAGCAGCTTCGAAGGACAGAGCACGCAGTATTTT
size: .; D: .; J: TRBJ1-6; V: TRBV20-1; CDR3: CSASTPRGAGDNSPLHF; DNA: TGCAGTGCTAGTACCCCCCGGGGGGCTGGGGATAATTCACCCCTCCACTTT
size: .; D: .; J: TRBJ1-1; V: TRBV10-3; CDR3: CATRLGTANTEAFF; DNA: TGTGCCACACGTTTAGGCACAGCTAACACTGAAGCTTTCTTT
size: few; D: TRBD2; J: TRBJ2-1; V: TRBV10-3; CDR3: CAISDILAGGGEQFF; DNA: TGTGCCATCAGTGACATTCTAGCGGGAGGTGGTGAGCAGTTCTTC
size: .; D: .; J: TRBJ2-2; V: TRBV9; CDR3: CASSVDGAGELFF; DNA: TGTGCCAGCAGCGTAGACGGGGCCGGGGAGCTGTTTTTT
size: .; D: .; J: TRBJ1-6; V: TRBV27; CDR3: CASSYRQESSYNSPLHF; DNA: TGTGCCAGCAGTTATCGACAGGAAAGCTCCTATAATTCACCCCTCCACTTT
size: .; D: TRBD2; J: TRBJ2-1; V: TRBV11-3; CDR3: CASSLEGTSGRADNEQFF; DNA: TGTGCCAGCAGCTTAGAAGGGACTAGCGGGAGGGCCGACAATGAGCAGTTCTTC
size: .; D: TRBD2; J: TRBJ2-1; V: TRBV7-3; CDR3: CASSSVAGGLNEQFF; DNA: TGTGCCAGCAGCTCGGTAGCGGGAGGGTTAAATGAGCAGTTCTTC
size: .; D: .; J: TRBJ1-6; V: TRBV3-1/TRBV3-2; CDR3: CASNDRSSYNSPLHF; DNA: TGTGCCAGCAACGACAGGAGCTCCTATAATTCACCCCTCCACTTT